The 31 T cell receptor beta chains reported below all come from one sample, sequenced in a study of T-cell reconstitution after alpha-beta-depleted transplantation in children. The TCRbeta library incorporated unique molecular identifiers. Each CDR3 protein gets one entry after TCRdb re-called the PCR reads with MiXCR. The sample has around 270,000 distinct CDR3 sequences, less than 9.5% seen once; the top ten hold around 9.8%. Antigen specificity for these receptors is unknown. Study-level points and caveats: By one year post-transplant, T-cell counts and diversity largely arose from T cells that were newly produced.

The specimen comprised peripheral blood, sampled 360 days after TCRalphabeta/CD19-depleted stem cell transplant. The receptors stem from a female patient aged 2-10 years who had a stem cell transplant for Fanconi anemia, so the T cells may come from the graft donor.

This clonotype was found many times. The genes are TRBV5-1 and TRBJ2-3; D possibly corresponds to TRBD1 (6 bases). The germline V gene encodes CDR1 SGHRS and CDR2 YFSETQ. CDR3 length: 17 residues. Trimming removed 5 bases from V and 4 bases from J, with 23 bases in between. The CDR3 reads CASSQNPTGLGPDTQYF. The CDR3 DNA is TGCGCCAGCAGTCAGAACCCGACAGGTCTTGGGCCAGATACGCAGTATTTT.

The sample holds many counts of this clonotype. V and J are TRBV3-1 and TRBJ2-1, with D perhaps TRBD2 (5 bases). The CDR3 contains 16 residues. Trimming took 0 bases from V and 5 from J, leaving 14 bases between them. Germline V gives CDR1 LGHDT, CDR2 YNNKEL (reference sequence). DNA of the CDR3: TGTGCCAGCAGCCAAGACCCCTTTGGCGGGCACAATGAGCAGTTCTTC. Protein sequence: CASSQDPFGGHNEQFF.

This clonotype was observed many times. The chain links TRBV12-3 or TRBV12-4 to TRBJ2-3, with D possibly matching TRBD2 (6 bases). This CDR3 region has 14 residues. V dropped 2 bases and J dropped 4 bases, with 10 bases sitting between them. The CDR3 is CASSLTGVPDTQYF. In nucleotides, the CDR3 is TGTGCCAGCAGTTTAACGGGGGTCCCAGATACGCAGTATTTT.

This clonotype was observed a handful of times. Written as DNA, the CDR3 is TGTGCCAGCAGCCGCGAGGGGGGAGCTTTCTTT. It yields the protein CASSREGGAFF. This rearrangement joins TRBV3-1 to TRBJ1-1, with TRBD1 as a possible D gene (6 bases). This CDR3 has 11 residues. Trimming pared 4 bases from V and 10 bases from J, leaving 10 bases between. Germline assignment: CDR1 LGHDT and CDR2 YNNKEL (reference sequence).

Comments on this clonotype: A much larger clone lies a single base off, so this may be a read error. This is likely a read error, given that the CDR3 carries no conserved phenylalanine or tryptophan at its end. V gene TRBV11-2 combines with J gene TRBJ1-5; no firm D call. This CDR3 has 12 residues. CDR1 and CDR2 (germline): SGHAT, FQNNGV. Trimming removed 0 bases at V and 7 bases at J, with 4 bases between. CDR3 region: CASSLDVQPQHS. Written as DNA, the CDR3 is TGTGCCAGCAGCTTAGACGTGCAGCCCCAGCATTCT.

The table lists this clonotype with many counts. The chain is built from TRBV20-1 and TRBJ2-1, with TRBD2 identical over 7 bases. The germline V gene has CDR1 DFQATT and CDR2 SNEGSKA (reference sequence). The CDR3 sequence is 13 residues long. V gave up 3 bases and J gave up 6 bases; unmatched junction bases: 5. This chain's CDR3 is CSASGTGGNEQFF. As DNA, the CDR3 is TGCAGTGCTAGTGGCACGGGGGGCAATGAGCAGTTCTTC.

J is TRBJ2-1 and V is TRBV5-1, with D possibly TRBD1 on 7 matching bases. V was pared by 1 base and J by 8 bases, with 13 bases between. The CDR3 is 14 amino acids. Germline CDR1 reads SGHRS; CDR2 reads YFSETQ. CDR3 amino acids: CASSLWQGGDEQFF. The CDR3, as DNA: TGCGCCAGCAGCTTGTGGCAGGGGGGCGATGAGCAGTTCTTC.

This clonotype has only a few counts. The chain employs TRBV20-1 and TRBJ1-1; D might be TRBD1 (6 bases). Germline V CDR1 and CDR2: DFQATT, SNEGSKA (reference sequence). The CDR3 is made up of 13 amino acids. V was pared by 3 bases and J by 6 bases, with 14 bases between. The CDR3 DNA reads TGCAGTGCTAGCCCCGATGGGGGCGCTGAAGCTTTCTTT. It translates to CSASPDGGAEAFF.

In this sample, this clonotype turned up many times. The V and J genes are TRBV5-6 and TRBJ2-7; D gene ambiguous. Trimming stripped 0 bases from V and 1 base from J, with 5 bases between. CDR1 and CDR2 from the germline V gene are SGHDT and YYEEEE. The CDR3 covers 13 residues. CDR3 nucleotides: TGTGCCAGCAGCTTGGCAGGTTCCTACGAGCAGTACGTC. Its protein is CASSLAGSYEQYV.

The genes are TRBV5-1 and TRBJ2-1; D is undetermined. Germline CDR1 and CDR2: SGHRS and YFSETQ. The CDR3 covers 12 residues. V was cut by 3 bases and J by 8 bases, with 9 bases left in between. The CDR3 DNA follows: TGCGCCAGCAGCTACTCTAGTTATGAGCAGTTCTTC. Translating it yields CASSYSSYEQFF. The full variable domain, with the rest looked up from reference TRBV5-1 and TRBJ2-1, is KAGVTQTPRYLIKTRGQQVTLSCSPISGHRSVSWYQQTPGQGLQFLFEYFSETQRNKGNFPGRFSGRQFSNSRSEMNVSTLELGDSALYLCASSYSSYEQFFGPGTRLTVL.

This clonotype was recorded a few times. The CDR3 here is CASSPPTGGQFF. The CDR3 bases are TGTGCCAGCAGTCCACCGACAGGGGGGCAGTTCTTC. The chain is built from TRBV27 and TRBJ2-1, with 9 bases matching TRBD1. The germline CDR1 and CDR2 sequences are MNHEY and SMNVEV (reference sequence). V lost 5 bases, J lost 12 bases, and 5 bases stayed unmatched. The CDR3 covers 12 residues.

The sample holds many counts of this clonotype. The J gene is TRBJ2-1, the V gene TRBV9; 11 bases map to TRBD2. Per the germline V gene, CDR1 is SGDLS and CDR2 is YYNGEE. Unmatched junction bases numbered 5, after V lost 3 bases and J lost 0 bases. The CDR3 runs 17 residues. The CDR3 coding sequence is TGTGCCAGCAGCGATTTTACTAGCGGGAGCTCCTACAATGAGCAGTTCTTC. Protein sequence: CASSDFTSGSSYNEQFF.

This clonotype was observed a few times. The chain links TRBV18 to TRBJ2-3, with 7 bases identical to TRBD1. This CDR3 region has 15 residues. Germline V lookup: CDR1 KGHSH, CDR2 LQKENI. The V segment lost 4 bases and the J segment 1 base; nucleotides outside the gene matches: 5. The CDR3 sequence is CASSQSQGGTDTQYF. CDR3 nucleotides: TGTGCCAGCTCACAGTCCCAGGGGGGCACAGATACGCAGTATTTT.

The V call is TRBV2, the J call TRBJ1-1; D possibly corresponds to TRBD1 (6 bases). The CDR3 extends over 15 amino acids. Germline CDR1 reads SNHLY; CDR2 reads FYNNEI. V lost 6 bases, J lost 5 bases, and 19 bases lay in between. In nucleotides, the CDR3 is TGTGCCAGCAGCGAACTCGCGACAGGTGGAACTGAAGCTTTCTTT. Its translation is CASSELATGGTEAFF.

This clonotype was seen at least ten times. V and J are TRBV5-4 and TRBJ1-4, with unresolved D. The length of the CDR3 is 12 residues. The germline CDR1 and CDR2 sequences are SGHNT and YYREEE (reference sequence). Trimming removed 0 bases at V and 8 bases at J, with 5 bases between. CDR3 nucleotides: TGTGCCAGCAGCTTGGACCGCGAAAAACTGTTTTTT. Amino acid sequence: CASSLDREKLFF.

The table lists this clonotype with many counts. CDR3 amino acids: CASSPDSVWGGYYGYTF. DNA for the CDR3: TGTGCCAGCAGTCCCGATTCGGTCTGGGGAGGGTATTATGGCTACACCTTC. The chain recombines TRBV27 with TRBJ1-2; D ambiguous. From germline, CDR1 is MNHEY and CDR2 SMNVEV (reference sequence). The ends were cut back, 5 bases at V and 5 bases at J, with 24 bases in the middle. The CDR3 is 17 amino acids.

The chain couples TRBV18 to TRBJ1-1; D unclear. The germline V gene encodes CDR1 KGHSH and CDR2 LQKENI. The V and J ends lost 1 base and 1 base respectively, with 4 bases between them. The CDR3 sequence is 13 residues long. CDR3 DNA sequence: TGTGCCAGCTCACCACATACGAACACTGAAGCTTTCTTT. Amino acids: CASSPHTNTEAFF.

This clonotype has at least ten counts. The chain carries TRBV7-9 and TRBJ2-5; no reliable D call. Trimming took 2 bases from V and 3 from J, leaving 7 bases between them. The length of the CDR3 is 13 residues. CDR1 is SEHNR and CDR2 is FQNEAQ in the germline V gene (reference sequence). The chain's CDR3 is CASSLRIEETQYF. In nucleotides, the CDR3 is TGTGCCAGCAGCTTAAGGATTGAAGAGACCCAGTACTTC.

The chain is built from TRBV7-8 and TRBJ2-2, with D tentatively TRBD2 (6 bases). Trimming removed 0 bases at V and 4 bases at J, with 21 bases between. The germline CDR1 and CDR2 sequences are SGHVS and FQNEAQ. The length of the CDR3 is 19 residues. The CDR3, as DNA: TGTGCCAGCAGCTTAGCCGATAGCCGTGGAGGGCGGGGCACCGGGGAGCTGTTTTTT. This translates into CASSLADSRGGRGTGELFF.

This clonotype was recorded many times. The CDR3 sequence is CASLNRAPTDTQYF. The CDR3 DNA is TGCGCCAGTCTAAACAGGGCCCCCACAGATACGCAGTATTTT. The V gene is TRBV10-1, the J gene TRBJ2-3; TRBD1 might be the D (6 bases). Trimming removed 9 bases at V and 2 bases at J, with 15 bases between. The germline CDR1 and CDR2 sequences are WNHNN and SYGVQD (reference sequence). The CDR3 runs 14 residues.

This clonotype was seen more than once but under ten times. V is TRBV28 and J is TRBJ2-6; no clear D gene. The CDR3 covers 15 residues. CDR1 is MDHEN, CDR2 SYDVKM, per germline. With 3 bases removed from V and 0 bases from J, the gap between germline ends came to 6 bases. CDR3 region: CASSFRRSGANVLTF. For the CDR3, the DNA is TGTGCCAGCAGTTTCAGACGCTCTGGGGCCAACGTCCTGACTTTC.

This clonotype was picked up many times. This chain joins TRBV6-5 and TRBJ2-2; D is unclear. This CDR3 spans 13 amino acids. V lost 3 bases, J lost 3 bases, and 5 bases lay in between. Germline CDR1 reads MNHEY; CDR2 reads SVGAGI. CDR3 loop: CASSYGYTGELFF. The DNA for the CDR3 is TGTGCCAGCAGTTATGGTTACACCGGGGAGCTGTTTTTT.

At least ten counts were recorded for this clonotype. V and J are TRBV27 and TRBJ1-6; no reliable D call. Trimming cost V 4 bases and J 3 bases, with 1 base left between them. The CDR3 contains 12 residues. Germline CDR1 and CDR2: MNHEY and SMNVEV (reference sequence). CDR3 DNA: TGTGCCAGCAGTTACTATAATTCACCCCTCCACTTT. Its protein is CASSYYNSPLHF.

This clonotype was counted many times. The gene calls are TRBV6-2 or TRBV6-3 and TRBJ2-5; 9 nucleotides match TRBD2. In germline, CDR1 is MNHEY, CDR2 SVGEGT. The CDR3 has 17 amino acids. Trimming took 4 bases from V and 2 from J; bases not matched to a gene: 11. CDR3 region: CASSFISAGGPQETQYF. In DNA form, the CDR3 reads TGTGCCAGCAGTTTTATTTCAGCGGGGGGCCCACAAGAGACCCAGTACTTC.

This chain links TRBV4-2 with TRBJ1-6, with D unclear. Trimming stripped 4 bases from V and 3 bases from J, with 10 bases between. Germline-derived CDR1 and CDR2 are LGHNA and YNFKEQ. The CDR3 has 15 residues. The CDR3 DNA reads TGTGCCAGCAGCCCTGGGAGCCTCTATAATTCACCCCTCCACTTT. Its protein is CASSPGSLYNSPLHF.

The chain has TRBV7-2 and TRBJ1-4, with no clear D. Germline-derived CDR1 and CDR2 are SGHTA and FQGNSA. V lost 2 bases and J 4 bases, leaving 8 bases between the germline ends. This CDR3 is built from 14 residues. As DNA, the CDR3 is TGTGCCAGCAGCTTACGACCGATTAATGAAAAACTGTTTTTT. Amino acids: CASSLRPINEKLFF.

The chain links TRBV9 to TRBJ2-3; 8 bases map to TRBD2. The V and J ends lost 2 bases and 2 bases, in that order; junction bases with no gene match: 4. This CDR3 contains 15 residues. CDR1 is SGDLS, CDR2 YYNGEE, per germline. The CDR3 here is CASSVGRGVTDTQYF. The CDR3 nucleotides are TGTGCCAGCAGCGTCGGGCGGGGGGTCACAGATACGCAGTATTTT.

This clonotype was recorded a few times. The CDR3 bases are TGTGCCAGCAGTGAATTTTTGACCGATACTAACTATGGCTACACCTTC. Residues: CASSEFLTDTNYGYTF. The chain has TRBV6-1 and TRBJ1-2; D gene ambiguous. Trimming took off 2 bases at V and 0 bases at J, with 13 bases between the two ends. Germline V gene lookup returns CDR1 MNHNS and CDR2 SASEGT. The CDR3 length is 16 residues.

The V call is TRBV15, the J call TRBJ1-1; a weak D match, TRBD1 (5 bases). Germline V CDR1 and CDR2: LNHNV, YYDKDF (reference sequence). The CDR3 consists of 14 residues. Trimming pared 1 base from V and 8 bases from J, leaving 14 bases between. CDR3: CATSRVPWGIEAFF. CDR3 sequence (DNA): TGTGCCACCAGCAGAGTGCCTTGGGGCATAGAAGCTTTCTTT. Full variable domain (rest looked up from reference TRBV15 and TRBJ1-1): DAMVIQNPRYQVTQFGKPVTLSCSQTLNHNVMYWYQQKSSQAPKLLFHYYDKDFNNEADTPDNFQSRRPNTSFCFLDIRSPGLGDTAMYLCATSRVPWGIEAFFGQGTRLTVV.

This clonotype was seen more than once but under ten times. V gene TRBV9 combines with J gene TRBJ2-1; D ambiguous. CDR1 and CDR2 (germline): SGDLS, YYNGEE. This CDR3 is built from 14 residues. V shed 0 bases and J shed 3 bases, with 7 bases lying between them. Written as DNA, the CDR3 is TGTGCCAGCAGCGTAGCCTCTAACTACAATGAGCAGTTCTTC. Its protein product is CASSVASNYNEQFF.

This clonotype was counted ten times or more. The chain employs TRBV6-5 and TRBJ2-3; 7 bases align to TRBD1. CDR1 is MNHEY, CDR2 SVGAGI, per germline. This CDR3 comprises 15 residues. V shed 5 bases and J 5 bases; nucleotides not matched to a gene: 10. CDR3 region: CASSPTGSSGDTQYF. CDR3 coding DNA: TGTGCCAGCAGTCCGACAGGGAGCTCAGGAGATACGCAGTATTTT.